Shown below are 29 T cell receptor beta chains from a single sample sequenced in a study of cytomegalovirus exposure and HLA in healthy donors. The primer mix had 60 Vbeta and 13 Jbeta primers. Clones were read by immunoSEQ multiplex PCR, and TCRdb kept only the in-frame ones, dropping some. This repertoire shows fewer than 250,000 clones, roughly 80% found once; its top ten account for roughly 1.3%. The sequenced sample was PBMCs. The receptor set was obtained from a girl aged 5 to 17 in good health and CMV-seronegative.

This clone was seen just once. This rearrangement joins TRBV19 to TRBJ2-1, with TRBD2 identical over 13 bases. This CDR3 region has 17 residues. The trim removed 0 bases at V and 7 bases at J, leaving 6 bases unmatched. The germline V gene has CDR1 LNHDA and CDR2 SQIVND (reference sequence). CDR3 sequence (DNA): TGTGCCAGTAGTATAGATCGGACTAGCGGGAGCGGGAATGAGCAGTTCTTC. Translation gives CASSIDRTSGSGNEQFF.

The V gene is TRBV6-1, the J gene TRBJ1-5; D is ambiguous. Trimming pared 3 bases from V and 10 bases from J, leaving 10 bases between. Per the germline V gene, CDR1 is MNHNS and CDR2 is SASEGT. CDR3 size: 12 residues. CDR3 coding DNA: TGTGCCAGCAGTGACCTGGCCATTCCCCAGCATTTT. Translation: CASSDLAIPQHF.

The chain combines TRBV7-9 with TRBJ2-5, with 13 bases that match TRBD2. The ends lost 2 bases at V and 5 bases at J; junction bases unmatched: 8. CDR1 is SEHNR and CDR2 is FQNEAQ in the germline V gene (reference sequence). This CDR3 is built from 17 residues. The CDR3 protein is CASSLTTSGRLRETQYF. In DNA form, the CDR3 reads TGTGCCAGCAGCTTAACGACTAGCGGGAGGTTGAGGGAGACCCAGTACTTC.

This clone was seen only once. The chain links TRBV4-2 to TRBJ2-5; 10 bases agree with TRBD1. The assigned J gene may be wrong: the sequence end matches TRBJ2-7 better. The CDR3 sequence is 15 residues long. The germline gives CDR1 LGHNA, CDR2 YNFKEQ. CDR3 DNA: TGTGCCAGCAGCCAAGAAGGGGGACAGGGGTACGAGCAGTACTTC. Its translation is CASSQEGGQGYEQYF.

V gene TRBV18 combines with J gene TRBJ2-3, with a possible D match to TRBD2 (5 bases). CDR1 is KGHSH and CDR2 is LQKENI in the germline V gene. V lost 3 bases and J 1 base, leaving 14 bases between the germline ends. This CDR3 contains 16 residues. The CDR3 coding sequence is TGTGCCAGCTCACCTAAAGGACTCGGGCGCACAGATACGCAGTATTTT. This encodes CASSPKGLGRTDTQYF.

The chain uses TRBV7-9 and TRBJ1-4; D gene unclear. Germline V gene lookup returns CDR1 SEHNR and CDR2 FQNEAQ (reference sequence). The CDR3 totals 13 residues. The germline V and J ends were trimmed by 2 bases and 7 bases, with 8 bases remaining between them. The CDR3 DNA reads TGTGCCAGCAGCTTAAGGGAGGGTGAAAAACTGTTTTTT. Protein product: CASSLREGEKLFF.

The chain links TRBV28 to TRBJ1-2, with D perhaps TRBD1 (6 bases). The V gene's germline CDR1 is MDHEN and CDR2 SYDVKM. Trimming took off 5 bases at V and 2 bases at J, with 9 bases between the two ends. The CDR3 consists of 13 residues. CDR3 bases: TGTGCCAGCAGTCAAACAGGGAACTATGGCTACACCTTC. Residues: CASSQTGNYGYTF.

This clone has just a few counts. The chain links TRBV4-3 to TRBJ1-2; D uncertain. The CDR3 has 13 amino acids. The germline gives CDR1 LGHNA, CDR2 YSLEER. V lost 0 bases to trimming and J lost 6 bases, with 8 bases between them. CDR3 sequence: CASSQDSGDGYTF. The CDR3 DNA follows: TGCGCCAGCAGCCAAGATTCCGGGGATGGCTACACCTTC.

This rearrangement joins TRBV5-6 to TRBJ2-6, with 7 bases matching TRBD1. Germline CDR1 SGHDT, CDR2 YYEEEE. The ends lost 4 bases at V and 0 bases at J; junction bases unmatched: 10. This CDR3 has 18 amino acids. CDR3 in amino acids: CASSVYRGPYSGANVLTF. CDR3 DNA sequence: TGTGCCAGCAGCGTATATAGGGGGCCCTACTCTGGGGCCAACGTCCTGACTTTC.

J is TRBJ2-1 and V is TRBV28, with TRBD2 as a possible D gene (6 bases). V lost 7 bases and J lost 0, with 13 bases in between. Germline loops: CDR1 MDHEN, CDR2 SYDVKM. The CDR3 contains 15 residues. CDR3 protein: CASNPRGSSYNEQFF. The CDR3 DNA reads as TGTGCCAGCAATCCCCGGGGGTCCTCCTACAATGAGCAGTTCTTC. Full variable domain (rest looked up from reference TRBV28 and TRBJ2-1): DVKVTQSSRYLVKRTGEKVFLECVQDMDHENMFWYRQDPGLGLRLIYFSYDVKMKEKGDIPEGYSVSREKKERFSLILESASTNQTSMYLCASNPRGSSYNEQFFGPGTRLTVL.

This clone has only a few counts. The chain uses TRBV4-1 and TRBJ1-6; D gene ambiguous. Germline assignment: CDR1 MGHRA and CDR2 YSYEKL. The length of the CDR3 is 12 residues. V lost 4 bases and J 9 bases, leaving 7 bases between the germline ends. CDR3 loop: CASSPYGSPLHF. DNA of the CDR3: TGCGCCAGCAGCCCCTACGGTTCACCCCTCCACTTT.

This clone showed up just a few times. This sequence joins TRBV28 and TRBJ1-6; 9 nucleotides match TRBD1. This CDR3 is built from 15 residues. The trim removed 5 bases at V and 10 bases at J, leaving 9 bases unmatched. Germline CDR1 and CDR2: MDHEN and SYDVKM. The CDR3 DNA sequence: TGTGCCAGCAGTGGGACAGGGTCGGGAAACTCACCCCTCCACTTT. It encodes CASSGTGSGNSPLHF.

V gene TRBV6-5 combines with J gene TRBJ2-5, with D possibly TRBD1 on 6 matching bases. Germline V gene sequence: CDR1 MNHEY, CDR2 SVGAGI. Trimming took 0 bases from V and 1 from J, leaving 9 bases between them. This CDR3 is 15 amino acids long. This chain's CDR3 is CASSYSWTAQETQYF. In nucleotides, the CDR3 is TGTGCCAGCAGTTACTCGTGGACAGCCCAAGAGACCCAGTACTTC.

The chain recombines TRBV28 with TRBJ1-1; D uncertain. CDR3 size: 12 residues. The V gene lost 9 bases and the J gene lost 5 bases, with 13 bases spanning the gap. CDR1 and CDR2 from the germline V gene are MDHEN and SYDVKM. This CDR3 reads CASSLSRTEAFF. In nucleotides, the CDR3 is TGTGCCAGTTCCTTATCCCGGACTGAAGCTTTCTTT. Full variable domain (remainder filled in from reference TRBV28 and TRBJ1-1): DVKVTQSSRYLVKRTGEKVFLECVQDMDHENMFWYRQDPGLGLRLIYFSYDVKMKEKGDIPEGYSVSREKKERFSLILESASTNQTSMYLCASSLSRTEAFFGQGTRLTVV.

J is TRBJ1-1 and V is TRBV6-5, with 9 nucleotides matching TRBD1. Germline CDR1 reads MNHEY; CDR2 reads SVGAGI. The CDR3 is made up of 14 amino acids. V was clipped by 4 bases and J by 6 bases; unmatched bases: 6. CDR3 protein: CASSWGQGLPEAFF. CDR3 nucleotide sequence: TGTGCCAGCAGTTGGGGACAGGGCTTACCTGAAGCTTTCTTT.

The V gene is TRBV14, the J gene TRBJ1-2; possibly TRBD1 for D (6 bases). This CDR3 has 12 amino acids. V lost 7 bases and J 7 bases, leaving 13 bases between the germline ends. Germline loops: CDR1 SGHDN, CDR2 FVKESK. CDR3 region: CASTSGEGGYTF. The CDR3 nucleotides are TGTGCCAGCACTTCAGGGGAGGGTGGCTACACCTTC.

The chain joins TRBV6-7 to TRBJ1-5; TRBD1 matches at 9 bases. TRBV6-7 has ORF status, its function being uncertain. The V gene end was trimmed by 5 bases and the J gene end by 6 bases; junction bases not matched to a gene: 14. This CDR3 is 17 amino acids long. CDR3 region: CASSTTPGQGFSQPQHF. Here the CDR3 DNA reads TGTGCCAGCAGTACCACCCCGGGACAGGGATTCAGTCAGCCCCAGCATTTT.

The chain carries TRBV5-3 and TRBJ1-1; D is unclear. TRBV5-3 is an open reading frame whose function is uncertain. The CDR3 is 16 amino acids. The V end lost 0 bases, the J end lost 0 bases, and 12 bases lay between the germline ends. The CDR3 DNA reads TGTGCCAGAAGCTTGGAAAGAGGTTTAGTGAACACTGAAGCTTTCTTT. Its protein is CARSLERGLVNTEAFF.

The rearrangement uses TRBV23-1 and TRBJ2-1, with 13 positions matching TRBD2. TRBV23-1 belongs to the ORF category, with a function that is uncertain. The J segment lost 8 bases and the V segment lost 6 bases, leaving 16 bases of the junction unmatched. The CDR3 is 18 residues long. The CDR3 is CASRPGQITSGRGHEQFF. The CDR3 nucleotides are TGCGCCAGCAGGCCGGGACAGATAACTAGCGGGAGGGGTCATGAGCAGTTCTTC.

The chain combines TRBV7-6 with TRBJ2-7; 9 positions match TRBD1. The CDR3 is made up of 17 amino acids. CDR1 is SGHVS and CDR2 is FNYEAQ in the germline V gene. The V and J ends lost 0 bases and 0 bases, in that order; junction bases with no gene match: 6. The DNA for the CDR3 is TGTGCCAGCAGCTTAGCTACCGGGACAGGGATCTCCTACGAGCAGTACTTC. This codes for CASSLATGTGISYEQYF.

The V and J genes are TRBV27 and TRBJ2-1, with TRBD1 as a possible D gene (7 bases). This CDR3 contains 14 residues. CDR1 is MNHEY and CDR2 is SMNVEV in the germline V gene (reference sequence). V shed 7 bases and J shed 3 bases, with 13 bases lying between them. The CDR3 DNA reads as TGTGCCAGCAATCGACAGGGAGGCTACAATGAGCAGTTCTTC. Translated, it gives CASNRQGGYNEQFF.

The chain couples TRBV9 to TRBJ2-7; TRBD1 is a possible D gene (6 bases). The CDR3 contains 14 residues. Per germline, CDR1 SGDLS and CDR2 YYNGEE. Trimming stripped 4 bases from V and 6 bases from J, with 17 bases between. The CDR3 DNA reads TGTGCCAGCAGCCAGGACAGTTGGGCCGTCGAGCAGTACTTC. It is translated as CASSQDSWAVEQYF.

J is TRBJ1-1 and V is TRBV30; TRBD1 agrees at 9 bases. The CDR3 has 14 residues. The V segment lost 4 bases and the J segment 4 bases; nucleotides outside the gene matches: 7. CDR1 GTSNPN and CDR2 SVGIG come from the germline V gene (reference sequence). As DNA, the CDR3 is TGTGCCTGGACAAAGGGACAGGGAGGCACTGAAGCTTTCTTT. This codes for CAWTKGQGGTEAFF.

This chain connects TRBV5-1 to TRBJ2-3; 8 nucleotides line up with TRBD2. Germline CDR1 and CDR2: SGHRS and YFSETQ. V shed 0 bases, J shed 4 bases, and the junction held 4 bases outside the gene matches. The CDR3 runs 15 residues. The CDR3 sequence is CASSLGSGSSDTQYF. The CDR3 DNA reads TGCGCCAGCAGCTTGGGCAGCGGGAGCTCAGATACGCAGTATTTT.

V gene TRBV19 combines with J gene TRBJ2-2; D is possibly TRBD1 (6 bases). CDR3 size: 13 residues. With 9 bases removed from V and 3 bases from J, the gap between germline ends came to 11 bases. The V gene's germline CDR1 is LNHDA and CDR2 SQIVND (reference sequence). The CDR3, as DNA: TGTGCCAGCCAGGGGTATTACACCGGGGAGCTGTTTTTT. The encoded protein is CASQGYYTGELFF.

J is TRBJ2-2 and V is TRBV27; the match to TRBD1 covers 11 bases. The CDR3 spans 16 residues. Per the germline V gene, CDR1 is MNHEY and CDR2 is SMNVEV (reference sequence). V shed 6 bases and J 6 bases; nucleotides not matched to a gene: 9. CDR3 sequence: CASRRRTGGASGELFF. For the CDR3, the DNA is TGTGCCAGCAGAAGGAGGACAGGGGGCGCGTCCGGGGAGCTGTTTTTT.

The chain carries TRBV27 and TRBJ2-7; D remains ambiguous. CDR1 is MNHEY and CDR2 is SMNVEV in the germline V gene (reference sequence). The CDR3 runs 13 residues. Trimming pared 7 bases from V and 2 bases from J, leaving 12 bases between. The CDR3 nucleotides are TGTGCCAGCACCTTACTTCTCACCTACGAGCAGTACTTC. Its translation: CASTLLLTYEQYF.

Comment on this clone: The conserved final phenylalanine or tryptophan is absent from the CDR3, which likely points to a read error. The limits of the CDR3 on the DNA are not certain, so only TCRdb's listed CDR3 is given. This rearrangement joins TRBV6-6 to TRBJ2-7; the DNA was not used to check the table's D call, TRBD1. Including both end residues, the CDR3 is 12 amino acids long. Germline CDR1 and CDR2: MNHNY and SVGAGI (reference sequence). The CDR3 sequence: CASSAGRDRGPI.

The chain carries TRBV11-2 and TRBJ2-7; possible D gene TRBD2, 5 bases. The V and J ends lost 3 bases and 6 bases respectively, with 12 bases between them. CDR1 is SGHAT and CDR2 is FQNNGV in the germline V gene. CDR3 length equals 13 residues. The CDR3 nucleotides read TGTGCCAGCAGCTTTGAACCCCGGGGCGAGCAGTACTTC. Its translation: CASSFEPRGEQYF.